What follows describes a single TCR beta chain. The antigen is not known. TCRdb keeps only in-frame clones here, not all; method: immunoSEQ multiplex PCR. The table has 60,000 to 100,000 clones, about 92% seen once. Trimming removed 4 bases from V and 4 bases from J, with 16 bases in between. The CDR3 sequence is 16 residues long. Germline V gene lookup returns CDR1 MGHDK and CDR2 SYGVNS. These data are taken from a study of OX40 agonist ivuxolimab in advanced cancers. Study overall: Given to patients was ivuxolimab, an agonistic anti-OX40 (CD134) antibody. A diagnosis of hepatocellular carcinoma, melanoma, renal cell or head and neck cancer was present in dose-escalation patients. Participants averaged about 66 years of age (range 23 to 79) and were around 80% male.

Notes on the study in general: Dose levels from 0.1 to 3.0 mg/kg saw CD4+ and CD8+ blood T cells expand clonally by week 6.

This clonotype was sampled from an adult with an advanced solid tumor such as melanoma, head and neck, liver or kidney cancer. The specimen comprised CD4+ or CD8+ T cells sorted from blood, sampled in a trial of the OX40 agonist ivuxolimab. V is TRBV25-1 and J is TRBJ1-4, with D unresolved. In nucleotides, the CDR3 is TGTGCCAGCAGTGGCCGACGGTCGGCAGATAATGAAAAACTGTTTTTT. Protein product: CASSGRRSADNEKLFF.